These 31 T cell receptor beta chains were all obtained from the same sample, sequenced in a study of blood T cell repertoires in COVID-19. Produced via immunoSEQ multiplex PCR; TCRdb's table is partial and in-frame only. The sample lists approximately 150,000 clones; roughly 81% were seen once. The specimen was peripheral blood. These TCRs come from a human donor with acute or convalescent COVID-19. The donor label of this sample is uncertain.

V and J are TRBV2 and TRBJ2-7, with 9 bases fitting TRBD1. This CDR3 is built from 15 residues. V dropped 5 bases and J dropped 3; count of bases not matched to a gene: 8. Germline V gene lookup returns CDR1 SNHLY and CDR2 FYNNEI. CDR3 DNA: TGTGCCAGCAGTAACCCGGGACAGGGCCTCTACGAGCAGTACTTC. It codes for CASSNPGQGLYEQYF.

In this sample, this clone turned up once. The V call is TRBV7-2, the J call TRBJ2-7, with D perhaps TRBD1 (6 bases). V lost 2 bases to trimming and J lost 4 bases, with 9 bases between them. Germline V gene data show CDR1 as SGHTA and CDR2 as FQGNSA. The CDR3 contains 13 residues. The CDR3 coding sequence is TGTGCCAGCAGCTTAAACAGGGCGTACGAGCAGTACTTC. Encoded protein: CASSLNRAYEQYF.

The gene calls are TRBV6-4 and TRBJ1-2; 10 nucleotides align to TRBD1. CDR1 and CDR2 from the germline V gene are MRHNA and SNTAGT. V shed 5 bases and J 7 bases; nucleotides not matched to a gene: 4. This CDR3 region has 13 residues. CDR3 region: CASSTGTGAGYTF. In DNA, the CDR3 is TGTGCCAGCAGTACCGGGACAGGGGCTGGCTACACCTTC.

This clone was counted a single time. The gene calls are TRBV6-5 and TRBJ1-1; possibly TRBD1 for D (6 bases). The CDR3 runs to 15 residues. V gave up 6 bases and J gave up 4 bases, with 18 bases separating them. The germline V gene encodes CDR1 MNHEY and CDR2 SVGAGI. The CDR3 region has the DNA TGTGCCAGCAGCCCCCCCGACAGGTTAACCACTGAAGCTTTCTTT. It yields the protein CASSPPDRLTTEAFF.

The rearrangement links TRBV19 to TRBJ2-7; tentatively, D is TRBD2 (6 bases). CDR1 is LNHDA, CDR2 SQIVND, per germline (reference sequence). The CDR3 spans 12 residues. The V gene lost 5 bases and the J gene lost 7 bases, with 12 bases spanning the gap. The CDR3 sequence is CASSGRGGEQYF. In nucleotides, the CDR3 is TGTGCCAGTAGTGGTCGTGGGGGGGAGCAGTACTTC. Full variable domain (missing parts from reference TRBV19 and TRBJ2-7): DGGITQSPKYLFRKEGQNVTLSCEQNLNHDAMYWYRQDPGQGLRLIYYSQIVNDFQKGDIAEGYSVSREKKESFPLTVTSAQKNPTAFYLCASSGRGGEQYFGPGTRLTVT.

The gene calls are TRBV7-2 and TRBJ1-5; possible D gene TRBD1, 6 bases. The V and J ends lost 5 bases and 1 base respectively, with 12 bases between them. Germline CDR1 is SGHTA and CDR2 is FQGNSA. There are 15 residues in the CDR3. CDR3 sequence reads: CASSPQGGSNQPQHF. The CDR3 bases are TGTGCCAGCAGCCCACAAGGGGGAAGCAATCAGCCCCAGCATTTT. The variable domain in full, completed from reference TRBV7-2 and TRBJ1-5, reads GAGVSQSPSNKVTEKGKDVELRCDPISGHTALYWYRQSLGQGLEFLIYFQGNSAPDKSGLPSDRFSAERTGGSVSTLTIQRTQQEDSAVYLCASSPQGGSNQPQHFGDGTRLSIL.

In this sample, this clone turned up once. The V call is TRBV19, the J call TRBJ2-1; 12 nucleotides line up with TRBD2. This CDR3 contains 17 residues. With 5 bases clipped from V and 1 base from J, the junction kept 6 bases outside the gene matches. The germline V gene encodes CDR1 LNHDA and CDR2 SQIVND (reference sequence). The CDR3 region is CASSQRTSGTSYNEQFF. CDR3 bases: TGTGCCAGTAGTCAACGGACTAGCGGGACTTCCTACAATGAGCAGTTCTTC.

CDR3 sequence reads: CASSPVMNTEAFF. The DNA of the CDR3 is TGTGCCAGCAGTCCCGTTATGAACACTGAAGCTTTCTTT. V gene TRBV27 combines with J gene TRBJ1-1, with no clear D. Germline V gene data show CDR1 as MNHEY and CDR2 as SMNVEV (reference sequence). The length of the CDR3 is 13 residues. Trimming removed 5 bases from V and 0 bases from J, with 7 bases in between.

The genes are TRBV5-1 and TRBJ2-5, with D tentatively TRBD1 (7 bases). The V and J ends lost 3 bases and 4 bases respectively, with 19 bases between them. CDR3 length equals 16 residues. Germline lookup yields CDR1 SGHRS and CDR2 YFSETQ. The CDR3 DNA reads as TGCGCCAGCAGCTGGTCCAGGGGGGCGCTAGGAGAGACCCAGTACTTC. It codes for CASSWSRGALGETQYF.

A few counts support this clone. The chain links TRBV4-1 to TRBJ2-2, with D tentatively TRBD1 (6 bases). CDR3 length equals 15 residues. Germline CDR1 MGHRA, CDR2 YSYEKL. With 4 bases removed from V and 1 base from J, the gap between germline ends came to 10 bases. In DNA, the CDR3 is TGCGCCAGCAGCCTCCGGGACAAGAACACCGGGGAGCTGTTTTTT. It codes for CASSLRDKNTGELFF.

CDR3 residues: CASSYDSNYGYTF. The CDR3 DNA is TGTGCCAGCAGCTACGACAGTAACTATGGCTACACCTTC. The chain combines TRBV7-2 with TRBJ1-2; the D gene is possibly TRBD1 (5 bases). Trimming removed 4 bases at V and 1 base at J, with 7 bases between. The germline CDR1 and CDR2 sequences are SGHTA and FQGNSA. There are 13 residues in the CDR3.

This clone has just one count. J is TRBJ2-1 and V is TRBV27; D possibly corresponds to TRBD1 (5 bases). This CDR3 spans 14 amino acids. Trimming left V 6 bases short and J 1 base short, with 10 bases between. The germline V gene has CDR1 MNHEY and CDR2 SMNVEV (reference sequence). The CDR3 bases are TGTGCCAGCAGCCGGACAACTTCCTACAATGAGCAGTTCTTC. This encodes CASSRTTSYNEQFF.

The V gene is TRBV28, the J gene TRBJ1-2; no reliable D call. V gave up 4 bases and J gave up 0 bases, with 6 bases separating them. Germline CDR1 is MDHEN and CDR2 is SYDVKM. The CDR3 contains 13 residues. CDR3: CASSSTANYGYTF. The DNA of the CDR3 is TGTGCCAGCAGTTCTACAGCTAACTATGGCTACACCTTC.

A remark on this clone: Distinct nucleotide sequences in the sample also encode this CDR3. The chain couples TRBV5-1 to TRBJ2-3; possibly TRBD2 for D (5 bases). The CDR3 consists of 13 residues. In germline, CDR1 is SGHRS, CDR2 YFSETQ. V lost 2 bases, J lost 4 bases, and 8 bases lay in between. The CDR3: CASSFGGADTQYF. Here the CDR3 DNA reads TGCGCCAGCAGCTTTGGAGGTGCAGATACGCAGTATTTT.

The rearrangement links TRBV5-1 to TRBJ2-7; the match to TRBD1 covers 10 bases. Trimming at V came to 4 bases and at J to 7 bases, leaving 8 bases not matched to a gene. Per germline, CDR1 SGHRS and CDR2 YFSETQ. The CDR3 covers 14 residues. The CDR3 bases are TGCGCCAGCAGCATAGGGACAGGGGTTGGGGAGCAGTACGTC. It translates to CASSIGTGVGEQYV.

The chain combines TRBV30 with TRBJ1-5, with D perhaps matching TRBD1 (6 bases). In germline, CDR1 is GTSNPN, CDR2 SVGIG (reference sequence). This CDR3 is built from 17 residues. V shed 0 bases and J shed 3 bases, with 18 bases lying between them. CDR3 DNA sequence: TGTGCCTGGAGTGTACAGGTGGTCAGGGGAGACAATCAGCCCCAGCATTTT. Amino acids: CAWSVQVVRGDNQPQHF.

This chain uses TRBV10-3 with TRBJ1-1, with 7 bases lining up with TRBD1. The V gene's germline CDR1 is ENHRY and CDR2 SYGVKD. This CDR3 spans 13 amino acids. J was trimmed by 4 bases and V by 7 bases; bases with no gene match: 6. As DNA, the CDR3 is TGTGCCATCACGCCAGGGGGATCCACTGAAGCTTTCTTT. This gives the protein CAITPGGSTEAFF.

The chain has TRBV4-3 and TRBJ2-6, with 7 bases fitting TRBD1. CDR3 length: 18 amino acids. Trimming at V came to 1 base and at J to 0 bases, leaving 6 bases not matched to a gene. Per the germline V gene, CDR1 is LGHNA and CDR2 is YSLEER. This CDR3 reads CASSQATGQNSGANVLTF. CDR3 DNA: TGCGCCAGCAGCCAAGCCACGGGACAGAACTCTGGGGCCAACGTCCTGACTTTC.

This chain joins TRBV19 and TRBJ1-2, with 9 bases aligning to TRBD1. Germline CDR1 is LNHDA and CDR2 is SQIVND (reference sequence). This CDR3 comprises 15 residues. J was trimmed by 5 bases and V by 0 bases; bases with no gene match: 4. CDR3 loop: CASSIEGTGIYGYTF. The CDR3 bases are TGTGCCAGTAGTATAGAAGGGACAGGGATATATGGCTACACCTTC.

This clone was observed a handful of times. V is TRBV5-1 and J is TRBJ1-2; TRBD1 aligns across 8 bases. CDR3 size: 15 residues. Germline lookup yields CDR1 SGHRS and CDR2 YFSETQ. The V gene end was trimmed by 0 bases and the J gene end by 7 bases; junction bases not matched to a gene: 8. Here the CDR3 reads CASSLDGQGFVGYTF. For the CDR3, the DNA is TGCGCCAGCAGCTTGGACGGACAGGGTTTCGTTGGCTACACCTTC.

The rearrangement links TRBV7-6 to TRBJ1-5, with D maybe TRBD1 (5 bases). The CDR3 extends over 15 amino acids. The germline gives CDR1 SGHVS, CDR2 FNYEAQ. V gave up 1 base and J gave up 5 bases, with 12 bases separating them. CDR3 bases: TGTGCCAGCAGCTTAGAGGCGGGGCTTTATCAGCCCCAGCATTTT. Its protein product is CASSLEAGLYQPQHF. The full variable domain, in which reference TRBV7-6 and TRBJ1-5 provide the parts outside the CDR3, is GAGVSQSPRYKVTKRGQDVALRCDPISGHVSLYWYRQALGQGPEFLTYFNYEAQQDKSGLPNDRFSAERPEGSISTLTIQRTEQRDSAMYRCASSLEAGLYQPQHFGDGTRLSIL.

The chain uses TRBV7-3 and TRBJ2-1; TRBD2 matches at 7 bases. Losses at the gene ends were 2 bases for V and 2 bases for J; bases not matched to a gene: 3. Germline V CDR1 and CDR2: SGHTA, FQGTGA. The CDR3 spans 15 residues. The CDR3 DNA reads as TGTGCCAGCAGCTTAGCTAGCGGAGCCTACAATGAGCAGTTCTTC. Protein product: CASSLASGAYNEQFF.

The chain is built from TRBV19 and TRBJ1-2, with D tentatively TRBD1 (6 bases). V lost 5 bases and J 6 bases, leaving 13 bases between the germline ends. This CDR3 region has 13 residues. CDR1 LNHDA and CDR2 SQIVND come from the germline V gene (reference sequence). CDR3 sequence (DNA): TGTGCCAGTAGTCCACAGGGCTCAAATGGCTACACCTTC. Amino acids: CASSPQGSNGYTF.

CDR3 coding DNA: TGTGCCAGCAGCACCGGGGGTCGAATATCCTACAATGAGCAGTTCTTC. The encoded protein is CASSTGGRISYNEQFF. The rearrangement uses TRBV5-4 and TRBJ2-1; a weak D match, TRBD2 (6 bases). Germline CDR1 reads SGHNT; CDR2 reads YYREEE (reference sequence). V was clipped by 4 bases and J by 1 base, with 15 bases between them. This CDR3 is 16 amino acids long.

The chain combines TRBV13 with TRBJ2-3, with 10 bases matching TRBD2. Germline loops: CDR1 PRHDT, CDR2 FYEKMQ (reference sequence). The CDR3 loop spans 14 amino acids. With V trimmed by 5 bases and J by 9 bases, 8 bases remained unmatched. The CDR3 region is CASSLIAGGNTQYF. In DNA, the CDR3 is TGTGCCAGCAGCCTCATAGCGGGAGGAAACACGCAGTATTTT.

This chain uses TRBV18 with TRBJ1-6, with 7 nucleotides matching TRBD1. The CDR3 has 15 residues. V dropped 1 base and J dropped 7; count of bases not matched to a gene: 4. CDR1 and CDR2 from the germline V gene are KGHSH and LQKENI. The CDR3 loop reads CASSPRQGENSPLHF. The DNA for the CDR3 is TGTGCCAGCTCACCACGACAGGGTGAGAATTCACCCCTCCACTTT.

V gene TRBV6-1 combines with J gene TRBJ2-1; D is possibly TRBD1 (6 bases). V was cut by 7 bases and J by 8 bases, with 15 bases left in between. The V gene's germline CDR1 is MNHNS and CDR2 SASEGT. The CDR3 extends over 13 amino acids. The CDR3 DNA sequence: TGTGCCAGCACCGAAACAGGGCGGGATGAGCAGTTCTTC. Translation: CASTETGRDEQFF.

The V gene is TRBV11-2, the J gene TRBJ2-3; D unclear. V dropped 7 bases and J dropped 6 bases, with 8 bases sitting between them. The germline V gene encodes CDR1 SGHAT and CDR2 FQNNGV. The CDR3 contains 11 residues. CDR3 amino acids: CASKSGDTQYF. The CDR3 nucleotides are TGTGCCAGCAAATCCGGGGATACGCAGTATTTT.

The chain recombines TRBV19 with TRBJ1-2, with TRBD1 identical over 7 bases. CDR3 length: 16 residues. Germline CDR1 reads LNHDA; CDR2 reads SQIVND (reference sequence). The CDR3 here is CSRNPRRNRGINGYTF. The CDR3 DNA is TGTTCCCGGAACCCAAGAAGAAACAGGGGTATCAACGGCTACACCTTC.

The chain combines TRBV9 with TRBJ1-1; no reliable D call. Germline CDR1 reads SGDLS; CDR2 reads YYNGEE. V was trimmed by 0 bases and J by 6 bases, leaving 9 bases between them. The CDR3 consists of 13 residues. Here the CDR3 DNA reads TGTGCCAGCAGCGTAGGAGGGAGGGCTGAAGCTTTCTTT. Translation: CASSVGGRAEAFF.

The J gene is TRBJ2-3, the V gene TRBV7-3, with TRBD1 as a possible D gene (6 bases). Trimming took 4 bases from V and 2 from J, leaving 10 bases between them. Germline V gene lookup returns CDR1 SGHTA and CDR2 FQGTGA. CDR3 size: 14 residues. The CDR3 nucleotides read TGTGCCAGCAGCTCTAGGACAGTCACAGATACGCAGTATTTT. This encodes CASSSRTVTDTQYF.